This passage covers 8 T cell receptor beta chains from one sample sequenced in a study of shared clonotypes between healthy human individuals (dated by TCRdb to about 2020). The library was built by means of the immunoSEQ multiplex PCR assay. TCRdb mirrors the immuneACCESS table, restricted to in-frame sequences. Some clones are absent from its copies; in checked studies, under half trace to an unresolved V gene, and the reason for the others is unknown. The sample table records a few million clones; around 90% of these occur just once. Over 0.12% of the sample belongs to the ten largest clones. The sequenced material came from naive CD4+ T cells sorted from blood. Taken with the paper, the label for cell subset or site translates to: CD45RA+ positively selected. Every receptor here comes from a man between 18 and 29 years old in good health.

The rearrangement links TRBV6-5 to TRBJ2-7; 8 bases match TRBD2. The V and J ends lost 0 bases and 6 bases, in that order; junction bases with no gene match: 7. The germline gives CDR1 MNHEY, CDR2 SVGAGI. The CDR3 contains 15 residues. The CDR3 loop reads CASSYSTGLGSEQYF. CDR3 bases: TGTGCCAGCAGTTACTCGACGGGACTAGGATCCGAGCAGTACTTC.

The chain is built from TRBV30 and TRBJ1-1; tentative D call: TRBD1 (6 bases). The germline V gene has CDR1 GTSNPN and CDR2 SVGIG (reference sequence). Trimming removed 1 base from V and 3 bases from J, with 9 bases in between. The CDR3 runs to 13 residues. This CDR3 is CAWSANRDTEAFF. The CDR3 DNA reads TGTGCCTGGAGTGCCAACAGGGACACTGAAGCTTTCTTT.

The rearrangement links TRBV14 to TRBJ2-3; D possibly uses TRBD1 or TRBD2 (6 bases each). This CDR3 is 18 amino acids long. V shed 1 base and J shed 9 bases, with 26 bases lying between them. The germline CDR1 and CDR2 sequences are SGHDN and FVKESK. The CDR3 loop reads CASSQGTRGPPPTRTQYF. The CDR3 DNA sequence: TGTGCCAGCAGCCAAGGAACCCGGGGGCCCCCCCCCACACGGACGCAGTATTTT.

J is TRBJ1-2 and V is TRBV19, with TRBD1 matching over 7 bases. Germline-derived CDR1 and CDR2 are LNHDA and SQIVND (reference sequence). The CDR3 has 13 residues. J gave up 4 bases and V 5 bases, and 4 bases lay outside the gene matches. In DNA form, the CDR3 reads TGTGCCAGTAGTTCGGACAGGCCCTATGGCTACACCTTC. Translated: CASSSDRPYGYTF.

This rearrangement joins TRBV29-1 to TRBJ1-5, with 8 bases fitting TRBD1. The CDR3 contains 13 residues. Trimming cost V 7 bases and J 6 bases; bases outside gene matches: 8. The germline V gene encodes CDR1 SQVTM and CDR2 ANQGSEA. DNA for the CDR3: TGCAGCGCTAGTCCAGGGGGCGGTCAGCCCCAGCATTTT. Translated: CSASPGGGQPQHF.

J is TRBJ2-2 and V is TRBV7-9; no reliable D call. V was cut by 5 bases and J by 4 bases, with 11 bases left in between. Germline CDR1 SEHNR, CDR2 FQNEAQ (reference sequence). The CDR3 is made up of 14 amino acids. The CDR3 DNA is TGTGCCAGCAGCCCAATTATAGCCACCGGGGAGCTGTTTTTT. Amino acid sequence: CASSPIIATGELFF.

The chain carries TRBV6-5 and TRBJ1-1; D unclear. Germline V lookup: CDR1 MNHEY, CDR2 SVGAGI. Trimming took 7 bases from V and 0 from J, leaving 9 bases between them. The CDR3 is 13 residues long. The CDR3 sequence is CASTMGMNTEAFF. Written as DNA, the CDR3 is TGTGCCAGCACCATGGGTATGAACACTGAAGCTTTCTTT.

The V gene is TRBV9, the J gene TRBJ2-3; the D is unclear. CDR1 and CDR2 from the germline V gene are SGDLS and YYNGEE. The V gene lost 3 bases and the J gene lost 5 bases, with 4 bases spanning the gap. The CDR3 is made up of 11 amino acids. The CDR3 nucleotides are TGTGCCAGCAGCGCCCTAGATACGCAGTATTTT. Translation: CASSALDTQYF.